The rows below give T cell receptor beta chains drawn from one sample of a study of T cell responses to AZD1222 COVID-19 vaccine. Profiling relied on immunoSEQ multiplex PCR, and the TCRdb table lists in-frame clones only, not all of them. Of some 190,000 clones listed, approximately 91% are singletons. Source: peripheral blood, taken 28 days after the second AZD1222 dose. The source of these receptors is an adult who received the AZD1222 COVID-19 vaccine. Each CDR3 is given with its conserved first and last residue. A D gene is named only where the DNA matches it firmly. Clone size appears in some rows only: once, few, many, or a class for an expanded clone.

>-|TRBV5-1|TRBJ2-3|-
CASSQSTDTQYF
TGCGCCAGCAGCCAGAGCACAGATACGCAGTATTTT
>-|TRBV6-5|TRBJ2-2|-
CASRGRAGELFF
TGTGCCAGCCGGGGGCGAGCCGGGGAGCTGTTTTTT
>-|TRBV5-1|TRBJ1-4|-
CASSLLQGTNEKLFF
TGCGCCAGCAGCTTATTACAGGGTACGAATGAAAAACTGTTTTTT
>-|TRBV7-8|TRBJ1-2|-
CASSPRLRDHYGYTF
TGTGCCAGCAGCCCTAGGCTCCGGGACCACTATGGCTACACCTTC
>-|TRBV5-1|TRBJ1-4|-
CASSWGRGEKLFF
TGCGCCAGCAGCTGGGGCCGGGGAGAAAAACTGTTTTTT
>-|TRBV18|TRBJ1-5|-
CASSLGRDSNQPQHF
TGTGCCAGCTCACTGGGTCGGGATAGCAATCAGCCCCAGCATTTT
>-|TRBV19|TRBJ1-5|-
CASSIVPRQPQHF
TGTGCCAGTAGTATAGTCCCACGTCAGCCCCAGCATTTT
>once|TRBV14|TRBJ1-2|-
CASSQDRRYGYTF
TGTGCCAGCAGCCAAGATAGACGGTATGGCTACACCTTC
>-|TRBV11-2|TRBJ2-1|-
CASSLVSRAIYNEQFF
TGTGCCAGCAGCTTAGTCTCCCGGGCAATCTACAATGAGCAGTTCTTC
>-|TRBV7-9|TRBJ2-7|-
CASSLQGNSYEQYF
TGTGCCAGCAGCTTGCAGGGCAACTCCTACGAGCAGTACTTC
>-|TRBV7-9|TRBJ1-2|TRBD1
CASSPEDRGFYGYTF
TGTGCCAGCAGCCCCGAGGACAGGGGGTTCTATGGCTACACCTTC
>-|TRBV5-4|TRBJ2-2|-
CASTQGGRAGELFF
TGTGCCAGCACCCAGGGGGGTCGGGCCGGGGAGCTGTTTTTT
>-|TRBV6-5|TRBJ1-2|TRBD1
CASRPTGPRGYTF
TGTGCCAGCAGACCGACAGGGCCTAGGGGCTACACCTTC
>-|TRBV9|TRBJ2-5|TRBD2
CASSSSPWASGKETQYF
TGTGCCAGCAGCAGTAGTCCATGGGCTAGCGGGAAGGAGACCCAGTACTTC
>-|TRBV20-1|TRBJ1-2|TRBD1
CSASIEGAGYGYTF
TGCAGTGCTAGTATAGAGGGGGCGGGCTATGGCTACACCTTC
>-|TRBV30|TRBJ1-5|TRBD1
CACSGGSNQPQHF
TGTGCCTGTTCAGGGGGTAGCAATCAGCCCCAGCATTTT
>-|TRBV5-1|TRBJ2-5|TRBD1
CASSSTGPETQYF
TGCGCCAGCAGCTCGACAGGGCCAGAGACCCAGTACTTC
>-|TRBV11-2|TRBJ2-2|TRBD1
CASSVRGRNTGELFF
TGTGCCAGCAGTGTTAGGGGGCGAAACACCGGGGAGCTGTTTTTT
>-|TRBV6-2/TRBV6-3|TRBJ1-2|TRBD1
CASSGGGTGVWGYTF
TGTGCCAGCAGTGGCGGCGGGACAGGAGTATGGGGCTACACCTTC
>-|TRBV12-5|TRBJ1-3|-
CASGLMGSGNTIYF
TGTGCTAGTGGTTTGATGGGTTCTGGAAACACCATATATTTT
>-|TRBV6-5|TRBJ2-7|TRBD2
CASSYSSGSFDREQYF
TGTGCCAGCAGTTACTCCAGCGGGAGCTTTGATCGGGAGCAGTACTTC
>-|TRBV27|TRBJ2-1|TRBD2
CASSFFGLEFF
TGTGCCAGCAGTTTTTTTGGACTAGAGTTCTTC
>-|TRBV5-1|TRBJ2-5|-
CASSFPGGAGETQYF
TGCGCCAGCAGCTTCCCAGGGGGGGCTGGGGAGACCCAGTACTTC
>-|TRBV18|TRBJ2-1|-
CASSPPSKSRINEQFF
TGTGCCAGCTCACCACCATCCAAAAGCCGTATCAATGAGCAGTTCTTC
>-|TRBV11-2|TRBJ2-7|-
CASSPGVGSQQYF
TGTGCCAGCAGCCCAGGGGTGGGAAGCCAGCAGTACTTC
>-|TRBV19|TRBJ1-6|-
CATSPKFDRRNSPLHF
TGTGCCACCAGTCCGAAGTTCGACAGACGGAATTCACCCCTCCACTTT
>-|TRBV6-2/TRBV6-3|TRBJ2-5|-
CASSWRGLGETQYF
TGTGCCAGCAGTTGGAGGGGGCTGGGGGAGACCCAGTACTTC
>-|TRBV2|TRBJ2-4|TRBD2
CASSPLAGGPTDIQYF
TGTGCCAGCAGTCCTCTAGCGGGAGGGCCAACGGACATTCAGTACTTC
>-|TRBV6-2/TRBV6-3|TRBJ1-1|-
CASSLDRKAFF
TGTGCCAGCAGTCTGGACCGAAAAGCTTTCTTT
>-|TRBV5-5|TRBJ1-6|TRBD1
CASSTGQVYNSPLHF
TGTGCCAGCAGCACGGGACAGGTCTATAATTCACCCCTCCACTTT
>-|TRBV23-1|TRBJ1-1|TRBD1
CASSQSVPRDSGDEAFF
TGCGCCAGCAGTCAATCCGTCCCCCGGGACAGTGGGGATGAAGCTTTCTTT
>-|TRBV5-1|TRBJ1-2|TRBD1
CASSRPPGGVQYGYTF
TGCGCCAGCAGCCGTCCCCCAGGGGGGGTACAATATGGCTACACCTTC
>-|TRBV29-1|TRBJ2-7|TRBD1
CSVYTGTGDHEQYF
TGCAGCGTTTACACCGGGACAGGGGATCACGAGCAGTACTTC
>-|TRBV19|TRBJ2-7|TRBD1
CASSYRDRVLGGYEQYF
TGTGCCAGTTCTTATCGGGACAGGGTACTTGGTGGCTACGAGCAGTACTTC
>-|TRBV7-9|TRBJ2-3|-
CASSLGDPGIITDTQYF
TGTGCCAGCAGCTTAGGTGATCCAGGGATAATTACAGATACGCAGTATTTT
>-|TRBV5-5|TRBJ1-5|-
CASSLGQGINQPQHF
TGTGCCAGCAGCTTGGGCCAGGGGATTAATCAGCCCCAGCATTTT
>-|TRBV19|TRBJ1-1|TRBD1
CASSSEGGWNTEAFF
TGTGCCAGTAGTTCCGAAGGGGGCTGGAACACTGAAGCTTTCTTT
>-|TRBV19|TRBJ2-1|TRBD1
CASSRKGQSFNEQFF
TGTGCCAGTAGTAGGAAGGGACAGTCTTTCAATGAGCAGTTCTTC
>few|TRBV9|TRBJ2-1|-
CASSPVRQGRGGPAYNEQFF
TGTGCCAGCAGCCCCGTTCGACAGGGGAGGGGTGGTCCGGCCTACAATGAGCAGTTCTTC
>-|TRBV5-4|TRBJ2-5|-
CASSRAGGAQETQYF
TGTGCCAGCAGCCGCGCCGGCGGGGCGCAAGAGACCCAGTACTTC
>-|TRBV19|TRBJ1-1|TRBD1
CASSPRQGADTEAFF
TGTGCCAGTAGTCCCCGACAGGGGGCGGACACTGAAGCTTTCTTT
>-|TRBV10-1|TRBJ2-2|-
CASSPYYTGELFF
TGCGCCAGCAGTCCTTATTACACCGGGGAGCTGTTTTTT